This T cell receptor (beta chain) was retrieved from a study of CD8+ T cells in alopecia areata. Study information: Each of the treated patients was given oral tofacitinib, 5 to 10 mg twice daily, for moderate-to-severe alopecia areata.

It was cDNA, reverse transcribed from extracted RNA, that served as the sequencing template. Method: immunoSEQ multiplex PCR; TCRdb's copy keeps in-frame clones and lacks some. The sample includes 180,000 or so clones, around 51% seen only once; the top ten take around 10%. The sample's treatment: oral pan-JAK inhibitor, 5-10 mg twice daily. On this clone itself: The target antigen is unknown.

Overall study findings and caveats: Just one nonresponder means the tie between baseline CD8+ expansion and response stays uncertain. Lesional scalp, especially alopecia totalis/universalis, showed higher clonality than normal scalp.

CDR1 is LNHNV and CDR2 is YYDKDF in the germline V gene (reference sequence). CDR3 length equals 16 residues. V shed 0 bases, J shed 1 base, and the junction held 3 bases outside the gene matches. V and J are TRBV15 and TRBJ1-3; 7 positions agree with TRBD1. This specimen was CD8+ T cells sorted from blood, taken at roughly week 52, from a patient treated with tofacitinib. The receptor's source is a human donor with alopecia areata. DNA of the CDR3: TGTGCCACCAGCAGAGAACAGACAGGGTCTGGAAACACCATATATTTT. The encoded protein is CATSREQTGSGNTIYF.